Shown below are 13 T cell receptor beta chains from a single sample sequenced in a study of blood T cell repertoires in COVID-19. Produced via immunoSEQ multiplex PCR; TCRdb's table is partial and in-frame only. This table has approximately 130,000 clones, approximately 84% appearing once. The material sequenced was peripheral blood. These receptors all stem from a human donor in a cohort sampled during active COVID-19.

The CDR3 loop is CASSSSRTDNYGYTF. CDR3 bases: TGTGCCAGCAGCTCTAGCAGGACAGATAACTATGGCTACACCTTC. The rearrangement links TRBV7-9 to TRBJ1-2, with D maybe TRBD1 (6 bases). Deletions cut 4 bases from V and 1 base from J, with 13 bases between. CDR3 length: 15 amino acids. Looked up from germline, CDR1 is SEHNR and CDR2 is FQNEAQ (reference sequence).

V is TRBV7-2 and J is TRBJ2-2, with TRBD2 identical over 7 bases. This CDR3 contains 18 residues. Trimming took 3 bases from V and 7 from J; bases not matched to a gene: 17. Germline V gene data show CDR1 as SGHTA and CDR2 as FQGNSA. CDR3: CASSFRLAWVQGSGELFF. CDR3 sequence (DNA): TGTGCCAGCAGCTTCCGACTAGCTTGGGTTCAGGGCAGCGGGGAGCTGTTTTTT.

V gene TRBV12-3 or TRBV12-4 combines with J gene TRBJ2-7; TRBD1 is a possible D gene (5 bases). The length of the CDR3 is 12 residues. Trimming shortened V by 4 bases and J by 7 bases, and 11 bases separated the two germline ends. CDR3 bases: TGTGCCAGCAGTTCTGGGGCAAGAGAGCAGTACTTC. Encoded protein: CASSSGAREQYF.

J is TRBJ1-3 and V is TRBV11-1; D gene unclear. The germline gives CDR1 SGHAT, CDR2 FQDESV (reference sequence). The CDR3 consists of 16 residues. Deletions cut 6 bases from V and 3 bases from J, with 18 bases between. As DNA, the CDR3 is TGTGCCAGCAGTTTTCCCGACGAGGGCTATGGAAACACCATATATTTT. Amino acid sequence: CASSFPDEGYGNTIYF.

V gene TRBV30 combines with J gene TRBJ2-1; TRBD2 agrees at 8 bases. J was trimmed by 7 bases and V by 0 bases; bases with no gene match: 8. CDR1 and CDR2 from the germline V gene are GTSNPN and SVGIG (reference sequence). This CDR3 region has 15 residues. CDR3 region: CAWSVISGGENEQFF. The CDR3, as DNA: TGTGCCTGGAGTGTAATATCGGGGGGGGAGAATGAGCAGTTCTTC. The full variable domain, completed using reference TRBV30 and TRBJ2-1, is SQTIHQWPATLVQPVGSPLSLECTVEGTSNPNLYWYRQAAGRGLQLLFYSVGIGQISSEVPQNLSASRPQDRQFILSSKKLLLSDSGFYLCAWSVISGGENEQFFGPGTRLTVL.

The V gene is TRBV18, the J gene TRBJ1-5; a weak D match, TRBD1 (5 bases). Germline V CDR1 and CDR2: KGHSH, LQKENI. Trimming stripped 4 bases from V and 3 bases from J, with 10 bases between. The CDR3 has 14 amino acids. CDR3 DNA: TGTGCCAGCTCACACGGCAGGGCCAATCAGCCCCAGCATTTT. The encoded protein is CASSHGRANQPQHF.

This clone was counted only a few times. The chain joins TRBV11-2 to TRBJ2-1; D is unclear. The CDR3 spans 14 residues. From germline, CDR1 is SGHAT and CDR2 FQNNGV. Trimming shortened V by 2 bases and J by 7 bases, and 12 bases separated the two germline ends. This CDR3 reads CASSLNSFGNEQFF. In DNA form, the CDR3 reads TGTGCCAGCAGCTTAAATAGCTTCGGGAATGAGCAGTTCTTC.

The rearrangement uses TRBV5-8 and TRBJ1-4; the D gene is possibly TRBD1 (5 bases). In germline, CDR1 is SGHTS, CDR2 YDEGEE. Trimming left V 0 bases short and J 1 base short, with 10 bases between. This CDR3 comprises 16 residues. DNA of the CDR3: TGTGCCAGCAGCTTGGGGCAGGGAGGAACTAATGAAAAACTGTTTTTT. It translates to CASSLGQGGTNEKLFF.

V usage is TRBV3-1 (or the pseudogene TRBV3-2) and J usage is TRBJ2-3; no definite D call. The ends were cut back, 1 base at V and 0 bases at J, with 5 bases in the middle. Germline CDR1 LGHDT, CDR2 YNNKEL (reference sequence). The CDR3 extends over 14 amino acids. CDR3 residues: CASSQGRSTDTQYF. The CDR3 region has the DNA TGTGCCAGCAGCCAAGGTCGTAGCACAGATACGCAGTATTTT.

This clone showed up just a few times. CDR3 sequence: CASVTLTGSLTEAFF. The CDR3 region has the DNA TGTGCCAGCGTAACCCTCACAGGGTCTCTCACTGAAGCTTTCTTT. J is TRBJ1-1 and V is TRBV6-5, with a tentative D call TRBD1 (6 bases). Trimming removed 8 bases from V and 4 bases from J, with 20 bases in between. This CDR3 is 15 amino acids long. Germline CDR1 reads MNHEY; CDR2 reads SVGAGI.

The V and J genes are TRBV12-5 and TRBJ1-1; the match to TRBD1 covers 9 bases. The CDR3 length is 14 residues. V was pared by 4 bases and J by 7 bases, with 7 bases of the junction left unmatched. Germline CDR1 reads LGHNT; CDR2 reads FRNRAP. CDR3 bases: TGTGCTAGTGGTTCAACAGGGGGCGGCCATGAAGCTTTCTTT. Protein: CASGSTGGGHEAFF.

V usage is TRBV7-3 and J usage is TRBJ1-1; D is undetermined. Germline CDR1 and CDR2: SGHTA and FQGTGA. V shed 2 bases and J shed 1 base, with 14 bases lying between them. CDR3 length equals 16 residues. The CDR3 region is CASSLGPAGKNTEAFF. The CDR3, as DNA: TGTGCCAGCAGCTTAGGCCCAGCGGGAAAGAACACTGAAGCTTTCTTT.

J is TRBJ2-5 and V is TRBV10-3; 9 positions agree with TRBD1. Germline V gene lookup returns CDR1 ENHRY and CDR2 SYGVKD. V shed 6 bases and J 4 bases; nucleotides not matched to a gene: 9. The CDR3 loop spans 15 amino acids. For the CDR3, the DNA is TGTGCCATCAGAGCTACAGGGGGCGGACGAGAGACCCAGTACTTC. This encodes CAIRATGGGRETQYF.